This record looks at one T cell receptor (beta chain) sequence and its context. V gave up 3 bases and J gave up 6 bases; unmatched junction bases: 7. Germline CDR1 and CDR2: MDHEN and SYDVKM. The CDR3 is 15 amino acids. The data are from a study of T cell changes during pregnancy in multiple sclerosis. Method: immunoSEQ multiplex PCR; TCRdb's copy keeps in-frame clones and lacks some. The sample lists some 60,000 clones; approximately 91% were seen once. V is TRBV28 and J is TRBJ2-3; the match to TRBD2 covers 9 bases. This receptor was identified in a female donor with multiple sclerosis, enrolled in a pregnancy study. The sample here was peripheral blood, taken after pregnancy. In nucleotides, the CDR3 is TGTGCCAGCAGTTTGACAGGACTAGCGTGGGATACGCAGTATTTT. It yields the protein CASSLTGLAWDTQYF.